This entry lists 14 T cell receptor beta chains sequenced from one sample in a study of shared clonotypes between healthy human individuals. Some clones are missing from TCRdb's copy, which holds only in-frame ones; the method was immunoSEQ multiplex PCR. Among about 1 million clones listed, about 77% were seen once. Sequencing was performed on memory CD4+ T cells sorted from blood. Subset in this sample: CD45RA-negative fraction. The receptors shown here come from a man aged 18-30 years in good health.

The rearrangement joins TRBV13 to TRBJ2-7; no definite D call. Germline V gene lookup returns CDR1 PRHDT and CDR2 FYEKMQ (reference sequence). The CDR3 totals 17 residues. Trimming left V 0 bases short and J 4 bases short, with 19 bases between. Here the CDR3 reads CASSLGLIAEPLYEQYF. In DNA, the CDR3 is TGTGCCAGCAGCTTAGGCCTAATCGCGGAACCTCTTTACGAGCAGTACTTC.

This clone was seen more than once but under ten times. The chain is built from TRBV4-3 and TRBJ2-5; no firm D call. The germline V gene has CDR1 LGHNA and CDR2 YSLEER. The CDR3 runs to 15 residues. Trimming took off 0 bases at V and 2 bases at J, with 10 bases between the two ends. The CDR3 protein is CASSQDIAPQETQYF. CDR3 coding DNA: TGCGCCAGCAGCCAAGATATTGCTCCTCAAGAGACCCAGTACTTC.

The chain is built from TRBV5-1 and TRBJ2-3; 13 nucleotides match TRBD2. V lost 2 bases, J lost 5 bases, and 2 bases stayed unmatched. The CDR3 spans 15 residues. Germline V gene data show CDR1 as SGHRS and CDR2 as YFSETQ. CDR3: CASSFGLAGVDTQYF. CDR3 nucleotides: TGCGCCAGCAGCTTCGGACTAGCGGGGGTAGATACGCAGTATTTT.

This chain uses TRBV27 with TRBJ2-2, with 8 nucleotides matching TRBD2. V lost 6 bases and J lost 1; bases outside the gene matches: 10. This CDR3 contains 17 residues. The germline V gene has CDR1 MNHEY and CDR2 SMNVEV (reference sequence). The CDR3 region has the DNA TGTGCCAGCAGAGAGAGGAGCGGGGGACTGAACACCGGGGAGCTGTTTTTT. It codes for CASRERSGGLNTGELFF.

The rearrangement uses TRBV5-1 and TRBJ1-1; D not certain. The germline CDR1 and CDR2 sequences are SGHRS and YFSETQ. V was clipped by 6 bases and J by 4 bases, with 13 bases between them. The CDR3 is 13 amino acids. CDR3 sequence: CASKGGESTEAFF. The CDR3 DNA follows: TGCGCCAGCAAGGGCGGGGAGAGCACTGAAGCTTTCTTT.

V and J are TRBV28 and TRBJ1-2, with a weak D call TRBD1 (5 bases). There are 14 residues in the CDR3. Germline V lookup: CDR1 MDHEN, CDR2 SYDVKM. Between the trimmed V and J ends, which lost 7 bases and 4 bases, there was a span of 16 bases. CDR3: CASKPPGPTYGYTF. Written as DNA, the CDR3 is TGTGCCAGCAAACCTCCGGGACCAACCTATGGCTACACCTTC.

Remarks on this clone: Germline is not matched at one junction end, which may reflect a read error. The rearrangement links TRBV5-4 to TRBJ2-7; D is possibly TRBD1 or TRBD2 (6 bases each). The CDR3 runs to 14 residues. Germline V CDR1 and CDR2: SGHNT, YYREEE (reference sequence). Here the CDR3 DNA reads TGTGCCAGCAGGTTGGGGGGCTCAGCGGACGAGCAGTACTTC. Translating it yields CASRLGGSADEQYF.

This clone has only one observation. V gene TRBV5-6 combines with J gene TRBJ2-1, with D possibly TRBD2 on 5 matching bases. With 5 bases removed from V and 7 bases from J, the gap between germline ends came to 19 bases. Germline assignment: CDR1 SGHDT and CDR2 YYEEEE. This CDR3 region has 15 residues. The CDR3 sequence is CASRRFNTGENEQFF. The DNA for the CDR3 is TGTGCCAGCAGACGTTTCAACACCGGGGAAAATGAGCAGTTCTTC. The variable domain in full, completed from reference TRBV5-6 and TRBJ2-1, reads DAGVTQSPTHLIKTRGQQVTLRCSPKSGHDTVSWYQQALGQGPQFIFQYYEEEERQRGNFPDRFSGHQFPNYSSELNVNALLLGDSALYLCASRRFNTGENEQFFGPGTRLTVL.

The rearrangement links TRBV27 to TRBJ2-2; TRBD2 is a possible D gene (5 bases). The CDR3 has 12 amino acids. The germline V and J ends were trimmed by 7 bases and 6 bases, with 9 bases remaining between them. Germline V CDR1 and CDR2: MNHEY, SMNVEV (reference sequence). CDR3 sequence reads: CASNDGAGELFF. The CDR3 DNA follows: TGTGCCAGCAACGACGGGGCCGGGGAGCTGTTTTTT.

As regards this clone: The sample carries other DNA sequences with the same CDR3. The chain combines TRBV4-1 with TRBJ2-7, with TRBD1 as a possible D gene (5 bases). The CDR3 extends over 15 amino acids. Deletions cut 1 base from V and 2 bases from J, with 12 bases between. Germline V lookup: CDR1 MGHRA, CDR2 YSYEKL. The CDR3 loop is CASSQGQGNPYEQYF. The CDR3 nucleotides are TGCGCCAGCAGCCAAGGTCAGGGTAACCCCTACGAGCAGTACTTC.

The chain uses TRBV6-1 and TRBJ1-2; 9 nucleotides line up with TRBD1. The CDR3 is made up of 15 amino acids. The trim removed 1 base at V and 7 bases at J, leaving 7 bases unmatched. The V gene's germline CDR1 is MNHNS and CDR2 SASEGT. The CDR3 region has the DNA TGTGCCAGCAGTGAAGGAGGGACAGGGATCGGTGGCTACACCTTC. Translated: CASSEGGTGIGGYTF.

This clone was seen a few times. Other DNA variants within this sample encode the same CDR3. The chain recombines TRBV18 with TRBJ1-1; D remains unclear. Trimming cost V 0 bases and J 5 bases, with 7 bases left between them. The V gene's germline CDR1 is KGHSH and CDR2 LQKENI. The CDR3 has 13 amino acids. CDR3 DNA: TGTGCCAGCTCACCACCGTCTCGAACTGAAGCTTTCTTT. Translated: CASSPPSRTEAFF.

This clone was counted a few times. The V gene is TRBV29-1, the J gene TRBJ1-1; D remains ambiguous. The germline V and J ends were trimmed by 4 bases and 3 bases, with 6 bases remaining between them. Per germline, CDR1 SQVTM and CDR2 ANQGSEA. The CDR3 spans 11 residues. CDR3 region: CSVVSYTEAFF. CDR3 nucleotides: TGCAGCGTTGTCAGTTACACTGAAGCTTTCTTT.

The CDR3 DNA is TGCGCCAGCAGCTACCTAGCGGGAACCTACAATGAGCAGTTCTTC. This gives the protein CASSYLAGTYNEQFF. This chain links TRBV5-1 with TRBJ2-1; 9 bases align to TRBD2. The CDR3 runs 15 residues. The ends lost 3 bases at V and 2 bases at J; junction bases unmatched: 3. Germline V CDR1 and CDR2: SGHRS, YFSETQ.